This T cell receptor beta chain came from a study of blood T cells in healthy people across ages. Study-level points and caveats: Unknown CMV status may confound age-related changes in expanded clones. Considered underestimates were the diversity estimates obtained from one million T cells.

A minimum of 7 million PBMCs was isolated per sample. It was with a sample-barcoded 5' primer and a J-beta primer mix that a second PCR of about 6 to 12 cycles was run. MiXCR, run by TCRdb on the 5' RACE reads, gives a single entry per CDR3 protein. This table has fewer than 900,000 distinct CDR3 sequences, roughly 50% appearing once. The sample holds one count of this clonotype. Its antigen remains unidentified. The material sequenced was blood. The TCR sequence derives from an older woman in good health.

Here the CDR3 reads CASSAGLAGTEQYF. The DNA of the CDR3 is TGCGCCAGCAGCGCGGGACTAGCGGGAACCGAGCAGTACTTC. J is TRBJ2-7 and V is TRBV5-1, with 13 bases identical to TRBD2. Germline V gene lookup returns CDR1 SGHRS and CDR2 YFSETQ. The CDR3 totals 14 residues. Trimming at V came to 4 bases and at J to 6 bases, leaving 4 bases not matched to a gene.